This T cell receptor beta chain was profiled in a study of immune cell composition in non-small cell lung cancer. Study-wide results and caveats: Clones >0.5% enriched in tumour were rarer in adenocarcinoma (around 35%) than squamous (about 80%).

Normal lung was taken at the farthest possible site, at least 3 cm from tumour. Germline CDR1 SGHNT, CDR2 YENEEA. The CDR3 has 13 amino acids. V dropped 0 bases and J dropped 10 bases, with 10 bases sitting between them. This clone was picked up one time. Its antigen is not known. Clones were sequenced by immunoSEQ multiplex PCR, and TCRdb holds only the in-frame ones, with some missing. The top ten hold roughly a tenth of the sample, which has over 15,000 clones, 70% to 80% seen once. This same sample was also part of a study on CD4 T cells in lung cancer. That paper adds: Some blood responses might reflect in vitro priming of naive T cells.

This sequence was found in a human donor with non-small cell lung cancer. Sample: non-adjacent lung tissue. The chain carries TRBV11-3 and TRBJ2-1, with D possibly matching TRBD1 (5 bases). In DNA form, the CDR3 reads TGTGCCAGCAGCTTAGAACAGGAGACAGAGCAGTTCTTC. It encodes CASSLEQETEQFF.